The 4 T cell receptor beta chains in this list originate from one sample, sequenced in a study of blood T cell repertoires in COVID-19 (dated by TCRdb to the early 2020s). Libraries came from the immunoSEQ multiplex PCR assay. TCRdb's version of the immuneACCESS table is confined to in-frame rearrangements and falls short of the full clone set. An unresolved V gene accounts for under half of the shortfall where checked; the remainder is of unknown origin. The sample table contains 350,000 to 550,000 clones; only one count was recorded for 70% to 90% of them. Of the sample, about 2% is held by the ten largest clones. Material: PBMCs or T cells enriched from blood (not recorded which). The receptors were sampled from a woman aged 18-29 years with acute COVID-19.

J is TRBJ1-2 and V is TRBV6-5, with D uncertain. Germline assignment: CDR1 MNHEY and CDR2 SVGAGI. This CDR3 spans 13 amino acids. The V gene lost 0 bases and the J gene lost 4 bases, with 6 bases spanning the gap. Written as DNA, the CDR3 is TGTGCCAGCAGTTACTCTGGAGGCTATGGCTACACCTTC. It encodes CASSYSGGYGYTF.

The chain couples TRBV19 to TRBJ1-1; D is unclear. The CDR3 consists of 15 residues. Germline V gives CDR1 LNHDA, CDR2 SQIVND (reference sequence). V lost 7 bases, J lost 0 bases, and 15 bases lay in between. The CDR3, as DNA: TGTGCCAGTACCGAGATAGGAGGTTTGAACACTGAAGCTTTCTTT. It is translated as CASTEIGGLNTEAFF.

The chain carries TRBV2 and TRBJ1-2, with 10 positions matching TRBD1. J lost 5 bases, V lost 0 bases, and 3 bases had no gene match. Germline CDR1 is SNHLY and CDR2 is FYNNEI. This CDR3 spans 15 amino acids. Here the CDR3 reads CASSEAPGQGYGYTF. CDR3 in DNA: TGTGCCAGCAGTGAAGCGCCGGGACAGGGGTATGGCTACACCTTC.

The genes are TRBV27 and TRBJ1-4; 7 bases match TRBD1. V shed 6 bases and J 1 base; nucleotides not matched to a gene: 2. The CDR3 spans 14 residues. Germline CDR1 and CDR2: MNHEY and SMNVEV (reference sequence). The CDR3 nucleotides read TGTGCCAGCAGGAGACAGGGAACTAATGAAAAACTGTTTTTT. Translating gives CASRRQGTNEKLFF.